The source of this T cell receptor (beta chain) is a study of T cell responses to AZD1222 COVID-19 vaccine. The CDR3 is 16 residues long. Germline values: CDR1 SGHAT, CDR2 FQDESV (reference sequence). V dropped 5 bases and J dropped 4 bases, with 19 bases sitting between them. Some clones are missing from TCRdb's copy, which holds only in-frame ones; the method was immunoSEQ multiplex PCR. The repertoire holds some 95,000 clones, roughly 85% seen once, with 5% to 6.5% in the top ten. The chain carries TRBV11-1 and TRBJ2-3, with a weak D call TRBD2 (6 bases). The sequencing used peripheral blood, collected on day 0 of AZD1222 vaccination. The source of this sequence is an adult in good health. In nucleotides, the CDR3 is TGTGCCAGCAGCACCCCGCCGGAGGGGTACGCAGATACGCAGTATTTT. Translation gives CASSTPPEGYADTQYF.